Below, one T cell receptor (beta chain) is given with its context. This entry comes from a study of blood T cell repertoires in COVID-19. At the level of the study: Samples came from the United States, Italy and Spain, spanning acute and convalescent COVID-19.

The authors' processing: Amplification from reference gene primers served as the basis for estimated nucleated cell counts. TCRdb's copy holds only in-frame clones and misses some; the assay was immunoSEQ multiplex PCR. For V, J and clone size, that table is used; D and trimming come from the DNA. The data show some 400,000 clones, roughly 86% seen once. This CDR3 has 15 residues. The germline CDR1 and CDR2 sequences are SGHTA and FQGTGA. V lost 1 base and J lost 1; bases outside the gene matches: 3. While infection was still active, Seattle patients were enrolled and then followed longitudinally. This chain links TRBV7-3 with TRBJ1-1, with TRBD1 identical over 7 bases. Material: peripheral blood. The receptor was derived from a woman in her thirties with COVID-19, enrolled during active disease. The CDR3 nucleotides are TGTGCCAGCAGCTTAAGCGGACAGGAGAACACTGAAGCTTTCTTT. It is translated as CASSLSGQENTEAFF.